These 30 T cell receptor beta chains were sequenced from one sample in a study of cytomegalovirus exposure and HLA in healthy donors. The PCR was carried out with 60 Vbeta primers and 13 Jbeta primers. TCRdb keeps only in-frame clones here, not all; method: immunoSEQ multiplex PCR. The ten top clones account for roughly 2.1%, within a sample of about 58,000 clones. Sequencing was done on a sample of PBMCs. The receptor set was obtained from a woman between 18 and 29 years old in good health and CMV-seronegative.

The chain employs TRBV19 and TRBJ1-1, with 7 positions matching TRBD1. The germline gives CDR1 LNHDA, CDR2 SQIVND (reference sequence). The J segment lost 3 bases and the V segment lost 3 bases, leaving 4 bases of the junction unmatched. This CDR3 has 14 residues. The CDR3 reads CASSIWQGDTEAFF. The CDR3 coding sequence is TGTGCCAGTAGTATTTGGCAGGGGGACACTGAAGCTTTCTTT.

The chain carries TRBV7-3 and TRBJ2-7; possibly TRBD2 for D (6 bases). Germline CDR1 is SGHTA and CDR2 is FQGTGA. This CDR3 spans 13 amino acids. V lost 1 base, J lost 6 bases, and 10 bases lay in between. CDR3 nucleotide sequence: TGTGCCAGCAGCTTAATGCCGGGAGTCGAGCAGTACTTC. This gives the protein CASSLMPGVEQYF.

This chain connects TRBV2 to TRBJ1-4; TRBD1 is a possible D gene (5 bases). Germline loops: CDR1 SNHLY, CDR2 FYNNEI. Trimming cost V 2 bases and J 8 bases, with 12 bases left between them. This CDR3 region has 14 residues. CDR3 loop: CASSERGEREKLFF. For the CDR3, the DNA is TGTGCCAGCAGTGAACGGGGGGAGAGGGAAAAACTGTTTTTT. Complete variable domain (other parts from reference TRBV2 and TRBJ1-4): EPEVTQTPSHQVTQMGQEVILRCVPISNHLYFYWYRQILGQKVEFLVSFYNNEISEKSEIFDDQFSVERPDGSNFTLKIRSTKLEDSAMYFCASSERGEREKLFFGSGTQLSVL.

This rearrangement joins TRBV20-1 to TRBJ2-1, with D tentatively TRBD2 (6 bases). Per germline, CDR1 DFQATT and CDR2 SNEGSKA (reference sequence). The CDR3 has 11 residues. V lost 5 bases and J lost 10, with 12 bases in between. The CDR3 is CSAVDYPEQFF. The CDR3 DNA is TGCAGTGCTGTGGACTACCCAGAGCAGTTCTTC.

This rearrangement joins TRBV5-1 to TRBJ2-7; TRBD2 matches at 14 bases. The J segment lost 8 bases and the V segment lost 1 base, leaving 8 bases of the junction unmatched. The CDR3 is made up of 16 amino acids. Germline lookup yields CDR1 SGHRS and CDR2 YFSETQ. CDR3 in amino acids: CASSLREGLAGAQQYF. CDR3 coding DNA: TGCGCCAGCAGCTTGAGAGAGGGACTAGCGGGGGCTCAGCAGTACTTC.

The chain couples TRBV5-1 to TRBJ2-2; maybe TRBD1 (6 bases). Germline lookup yields CDR1 SGHRS and CDR2 YFSETQ. The V end lost 7 bases, the J end lost 8 bases, and 27 bases lay between the germline ends. There are 17 residues in the CDR3. The CDR3 coding sequence is TGCGCCAGCTCAATAACCGGGACACGTTCCTCCCGGGGGGAGCTGTTTTTT. Residues: CASSITGTRSSRGELFF.

The rearrangement uses TRBV15 and TRBJ2-7; possible D gene TRBD2, 7 bases. This CDR3 spans 16 amino acids. Germline values: CDR1 LNHNV, CDR2 YYDKDF (reference sequence). Trimming removed 1 base from V and 0 bases from J, with 13 bases in between. The CDR3 nucleotides are TGTGCCACCAGCAGAGCACGGGGGGCCAGCTCCTACGAGCAGTACTTC. Its translation: CATSRARGASSYEQYF.

J is TRBJ2-5 and V is TRBV15; D is unclear. Trimming took 0 bases from V and 4 from J, leaving 6 bases between them. This CDR3 has 13 residues. Germline V gene lookup returns CDR1 LNHNV and CDR2 YYDKDF (reference sequence). CDR3 in amino acids: CATSREARETQYF. The DNA for the CDR3 is TGTGCCACCAGCAGAGAAGCTCGAGAGACCCAGTACTTC.

This chain connects TRBV5-4 to TRBJ2-1, with D maybe TRBD2 (5 bases). CDR3 length: 14 amino acids. V was pared by 2 bases and J by 4 bases, with 10 bases between. CDR1 is SGHNT, CDR2 YYREEE, per germline (reference sequence). The CDR3: CASSFSREYNEQFF. CDR3 DNA sequence: TGTGCCAGCAGCTTTAGCCGGGAATACAATGAGCAGTTCTTC. Filled out from reference TRBV5-4 and TRBJ2-1, the complete variable domain reads ETGVTQSPTHLIKTRGQQVTLRCSSQSGHNTVSWYQQALGQGPQFIFQYYREEENGRGNFPPRFSGLQFPNYSSELNVNALELDDSALYLCASSFSREYNEQFFGPGTRLTVL.

This chain connects TRBV5-3 to TRBJ1-4, with TRBD1 as a possible D gene (5 bases). TRBV5-3 falls under the ORF class, with uncertain function. Trimming left V 10 bases short and J 8 bases short, with 12 bases between. The CDR3 runs to 11 residues. In DNA form, the CDR3 reads TGTGCCGCGGGGGTAGGAGAAAAACTGTTTTTT. Its protein product is CAAGVGEKLFF.

V gene TRBV6-1 combines with J gene TRBJ1-5; TRBD1 aligns across 11 bases. The CDR3 spans 15 residues. In germline, CDR1 is MNHNS, CDR2 SASEGT. V lost 3 bases to trimming and J lost 7 bases; unmatched junction nucleotides: 5. CDR3 region: CASSDEGQGAQPQHF. The CDR3 coding sequence is TGTGCCAGCAGTGACGAAGGACAGGGGGCGCAGCCCCAGCATTTT.

CDR3 DNA: TGCGCCAGCAGCCACTCCGGGACAGGGGACTATGGCTACACCTTC. This encodes CASSHSGTGDYGYTF. This chain joins TRBV4-1 and TRBJ1-2, with TRBD1 matching 10 bases. The V and J ends lost 3 bases and 3 bases, in that order; junction bases with no gene match: 4. Germline loops: CDR1 MGHRA, CDR2 YSYEKL. The CDR3 length is 15 residues.

The V gene is TRBV18, the J gene TRBJ2-5, with D possibly being TRBD2 (6 bases). The CDR3 runs 16 residues. Germline loops: CDR1 KGHSH, CDR2 LQKENI. V was cut by 0 bases and J by 4 bases, with 15 bases left in between. In DNA, the CDR3 is TGTGCCAGCTCACCACCGTCAGCAGGGCGGGGAGAGACCCAGTACTTC. It yields the protein CASSPPSAGRGETQYF. The variable domain in full, completed from reference TRBV18 and TRBJ2-5, reads NAGVMQNPRHLVRRRGQEARLRCSPMKGHSHVYWYRQLPEEGLKFMVYLQKENIIDESGMPKERFSAEFPKEGPSILRIQQVVRGDSAAYFCASSPPSAGRGETQYFGPGTRLLVL.

V gene TRBV29-1 combines with J gene TRBJ2-1; 10 bases are shared with TRBD2. Germline CDR1 is SQVTM and CDR2 is ANQGSEA. Trimming cost V 7 bases and J 7 bases; bases outside gene matches: 16. This CDR3 has 16 amino acids. The CDR3 sequence is CSARNGLAGVGNEQFF. The CDR3 DNA follows: TGCAGCGCCCGGAACGGGCTAGCGGGAGTGGGGAATGAGCAGTTCTTC.

The chain is built from TRBV5-1 and TRBJ1-1; possibly TRBD1 for D (5 bases). Germline CDR1 is SGHRS and CDR2 is YFSETQ. CDR3 length equals 17 residues. V lost 2 bases and J 1 base, leaving 18 bases between the germline ends. The CDR3 coding sequence is TGCGCCAGCAGCTTTGTTAGGGAGGGGTTGGAGAACACTGAAGCTTTCTTT. Its translation is CASSFVREGLENTEAFF.

The chain links TRBV5-1 to TRBJ1-1; no definite D call. This CDR3 is 14 amino acids long. Trimming pared 0 bases from V and 7 bases from J, leaving 13 bases between. The V gene's germline CDR1 is SGHRS and CDR2 YFSETQ. The CDR3 DNA reads as TGCGCCAGCAGCTTGGCCACGTATGAGAGTGAAGCTTTCTTT. As protein: CASSLATYESEAFF.

This chain connects TRBV7-9 to TRBJ2-7; 12 nucleotides agree with TRBD2. Per the germline V gene, CDR1 is SEHNR and CDR2 is FQNEAQ (reference sequence). The CDR3 is made up of 15 amino acids. Unmatched junction bases numbered 6, after V lost 5 bases and J lost 4 bases. The CDR3 loop is CASSLRLAGVYEQYF. The CDR3 DNA follows: TGTGCCAGCAGCCTTAGACTAGCGGGAGTGTACGAGCAGTACTTC. Full variable domain (remainder filled in from reference TRBV7-9 and TRBJ2-7): DTGVSQNPRHKITKRGQNVTFRCDPISEHNRLYWYRQTLGQGPEFLTYFQNEAQLEKSRLLSDRFSAERPKGSFSTLEIQRTEQGDSAMYLCASSLRLAGVYEQYFGPGTRLTVT.

The chain has TRBV5-1 and TRBJ2-4; TRBD1 matches 8 bases. This CDR3 has 13 amino acids. The junction had 8 bases not matched to a gene; V was cut back by 4 bases and J by 11 bases. Per germline, CDR1 SGHRS and CDR2 YFSETQ. CDR3 sequence: CASSLPDRVLQYF. For the CDR3, the DNA is TGCGCCAGCAGCCTCCCGGACAGGGTCCTTCAGTACTTC.

The chain uses TRBV4-1 and TRBJ1-5; unclear D gene. The germline V gene has CDR1 MGHRA and CDR2 YSYEKL. V was pared by 2 bases and J by 2 bases, with 10 bases between. The CDR3 loop spans 15 amino acids. CDR3 nucleotide sequence: TGCGCCAGCAGCCAATTGTCCGGGGGCAATCAGCCCCAGCATTTT. It is translated as CASSQLSGGNQPQHF.

V is TRBV9 and J is TRBJ1-1; D is possibly TRBD1 (6 bases). The germline V and J ends were trimmed by 0 bases and 4 bases, with 10 bases remaining between them. There are 14 residues in the CDR3. Looked up from germline, CDR1 is SGDLS and CDR2 is YYNGEE. The CDR3 sequence is CASSVEGEPTEAFF. CDR3 in DNA: TGTGCCAGCAGCGTAGAGGGGGAACCCACTGAAGCTTTCTTT. The full variable domain, completed using reference TRBV9 and TRBJ1-1, is DSGVTQTPKHLITATGQRVTLRCSPRSGDLSVYWYQQSLDQGLQFLIQYYNGEERAKGNILERFSAQQFPDLHSELNLSSLELGDSALYFCASSVEGEPTEAFFGQGTRLTVV.

V usage is TRBV5-1 and J usage is TRBJ2-5, with a tentative D call TRBD1 (5 bases). The V gene's germline CDR1 is SGHRS and CDR2 YFSETQ. CDR3 length equals 14 residues. V lost 4 bases, J lost 3 bases, and 13 bases lay in between. The CDR3 here is CASSMTVSKETQYF. The CDR3, as DNA: TGCGCCAGCAGCATGACAGTATCAAAAGAGACCCAGTACTTC.

The chain combines TRBV6-1 with TRBJ2-7; perhaps TRBD2 as D (7 bases). V gave up 3 bases and J gave up 2 bases, with 14 bases separating them. CDR1 MNHNS and CDR2 SASEGT come from the germline V gene. The CDR3 has 15 residues. In nucleotides, the CDR3 is TGTGCCAGCAGTGAGCTGGGGGGGGGCGCCTACGAGCAGTACTTC. Its protein product is CASSELGGGAYEQYF.

As for this clone: At the DNA level, this CDR3 is encoded by other sequences in the same sample as well. V usage is TRBV20-1 and J usage is TRBJ1-1, with D tentatively TRBD1 (6 bases). This CDR3 region has 11 residues. Germline V gene lookup returns CDR1 DFQATT and CDR2 SNEGSKA (reference sequence). V lost 5 bases, J lost 5 bases, and 9 bases lay in between. The CDR3 DNA sequence: TGCAGTGCTTCGAGGGGGACTGAAGCTTTCTTT. Translated: CSASRGTEAFF.

The genes are TRBV29-1 and TRBJ2-5; 11 nucleotides line up with TRBD1. After removal of 0 bases from V and 4 bases from J, the junction contained 4 bases not matched to a gene. The CDR3 is 15 residues long. CDR1 SQVTM and CDR2 ANQGSEA come from the germline V gene. The CDR3 region has the DNA TGCAGCGTTGAAGAATGGACAGGGGGCGGAGAGACCCAGTACTTC. Protein product: CSVEEWTGGGETQYF.

This chain joins TRBV6-1 and TRBJ1-4, with D possibly being TRBD1 (5 bases). This CDR3 has 15 amino acids. The V gene's germline CDR1 is MNHNS and CDR2 SASEGT. Trimming pared 2 bases from V and 4 bases from J, leaving 11 bases between. In DNA, the CDR3 is TGTGCCAGCAGTGAATTAGCGGGGCATAATGAAAAACTGTTTTTT. Translating gives CASSELAGHNEKLFF.

V gene TRBV28 combines with J gene TRBJ1-2; tentative D call: TRBD1 (5 bases). Trimming shortened V by 7 bases and J by 4 bases, and 13 bases separated the two germline ends. Germline loops: CDR1 MDHEN, CDR2 SYDVKM. The CDR3 is 13 residues long. The CDR3 here is CASNPGLTYGYTF. The DNA of the CDR3 is TGTGCCAGCAACCCGGGACTGACCTATGGCTACACCTTC.

The chain carries TRBV29-1 and TRBJ2-5; the match to TRBD2 covers 13 bases. Germline assignment: CDR1 SQVTM and CDR2 ANQGSEA. This CDR3 contains 15 residues. J lost 5 bases, V lost 1 base, and 4 bases had no gene match. Written as DNA, the CDR3 is TGCAGCGTTGAAGGGACTAGCGGGGGAGGGGAGACCCAGTACTTC. This translates into CSVEGTSGGGETQYF. Complete variable domain (other parts from reference TRBV29-1 and TRBJ2-5): SAVISQKPSRDICQRGTSLTIQCQVDSQVTMMFWYRQQPGQSLTLIATANQGSEATYESGFVIDKFPISRPNLTFSTLTVSNMSPEDSSIYLCSVEGTSGGGETQYFGPGTRLLVL.

J is TRBJ1-2 and V is TRBV30, with 8 positions matching TRBD1. V shed 7 bases and J 7 bases; nucleotides not matched to a gene: 8. This CDR3 comprises 12 residues. Germline CDR1 is GTSNPN and CDR2 is SVGIG (reference sequence). This chain's CDR3 is CASDRDFGGYTF. CDR3 in DNA: TGTGCCTCGGACAGGGATTTTGGTGGCTACACCTTC.

This chain links TRBV18 with TRBJ2-7, with 9 positions matching TRBD2. V was clipped by 3 bases and J by 6 bases; unmatched bases: 9. The CDR3 length is 15 residues. CDR1 KGHSH and CDR2 LQKENI come from the germline V gene. The CDR3 protein is CASSPFSGLASEQYF. For the CDR3, the DNA is TGTGCCAGCTCACCTTTCTCGGGACTAGCCTCCGAGCAGTACTTC. Full variable domain (rest looked up from reference TRBV18 and TRBJ2-7): NAGVMQNPRHLVRRRGQEARLRCSPMKGHSHVYWYRQLPEEGLKFMVYLQKENIIDESGMPKERFSAEFPKEGPSILRIQQVVRGDSAAYFCASSPFSGLASEQYFGPGTRLTVT.

The rearrangement uses TRBV5-1 and TRBJ2-1; the match to TRBD2 covers 7 bases. Germline trimming cut 2 bases from V and 1 base from J; bases unmatched to any gene: 9. This CDR3 contains 17 residues. The V gene's germline CDR1 is SGHRS and CDR2 YFSETQ. The CDR3, as DNA: TGCGCCAGCAGCTTAATCGGCGGGAGTGGGTCCTACAATGAGCAGTTCTTC. Residues: CASSLIGGSGSYNEQFF.